This TCR beta chain was retrieved from a study of beta chain features in type 1 diabetes (dated by TCRdb to 2017 to 2018). Looking at the study overall: Mean age, gender distribution, total cell number and subset yield were not different between patients and healthy donors. A total of roughly 110 million sorted cells were examined across all samples, and the number of cells per subset was strongly correlated with RNA yield. The study compared TCRB repertoires of sorted circulating CD4+ T cell subsets between recently diagnosed type 1 diabetes patients and matched healthy donors. Regulatory and stem cell-like memory subsets were isolated from only 8 patients and roughly 8 healthy donors, whereas naive and central memory subsets came from all 30 or so donors. Beyond this particular receptor, the publication reports: The naive, central memory and regulatory TCRB repertoires appeared to resemble one another more closely among patients than among healthy donors. Because cDNA was sequenced instead of genomic DNA, activated cells with high expression could be over-represented, although the groups did not differ in activation or CD3 levels. Only small numbers of individuals were included in the HLA sub-analyses, which left unresolved whether HLA type had any influence on TCRB rearrangement. In all four CD4+ subsets, TCRB CDR3 length was moderately but significantly shorter in type 1 diabetes patients. PCR may preferentially amplify shorter templates, but because patient and control samples were amplified and corrected together, any resulting skew would affect both groups equally. Fewer insertions and more nucleotide deletions at VDJ recombination sites were observed in patients with type 1 diabetes, implying thymic rearrangement abnormalities.

Each donor gave one peripheral blood draw, roughly 0.12 L on average, collected into heparinised tubes. A BD FACSAria II and a panel including CD45RO, CCR7, CD25, CD127, CD95 and CD27 were used to sort naive, central memory, regulatory and stem cell-like memory CD4+ T cells. Purity was above 95% for every sorted population. PBMCs were isolated immediately by Lymphoprep density gradient centrifugation and stained directly without culture. Samples were stained and sorted in pairs, with one healthy donor and one patient per experiment, so that batch effects were minimized. Remarks on this clone: What this receptor recognizes is not known. No clone much larger than this one lies a single base away; base qualities are absent.

The High Capacity cDNA Reverse Transcription Kit was used to reverse transcribe all of the isolated RNA, meaning that expressed TCRB transcripts were what got sequenced. Naive, central memory and regulatory T cell samples underwent deep immunoSEQ sequencing, averaging approximately 3.5 million total reads per sample. Sorted cells were lysed in RLT buffer and RNA was extracted with DNase-treated RNeasy Micro or Mini kits, depending on cell number. To prevent cross-contamination, every cell subset was processed on its own, while patient and healthy donor samples were processed together. Using the immunoSEQ multiplex PCR, TCRB sequences were amplified from cDNA into 87-bp fragments spanning the CDR3 region. Amplicons were sequenced on the Illumina HiSeq platform. The study's processing was this. Synthetic template baselines were used to correct PCR bias computationally, reads within Hamming distance 2 were collapsed together, and singletons that could not be merged were discarded. By aligning reads against IMGT, V, D and J genes, CDR3 length, and insertions or deletions at six rearrangement sites were assigned. Within each subset, clonotype counts were normalized to sorted cell number, after which true diversity and Gini coefficients were computed with the tcR R package. The overlap coefficient, calculated on TCRB nucleotide sequences, was used to quantify repertoire sharing. Out-of-frame TCRB sequences from naive cells were analyzed to stand in for the pre-selection repertoire. Held by TCRdb, this immuneACCESS table contains in-frame sequences only and omits some clones. Under half of the omission traces to an unresolved V gene where checked; the cause of the rest is unknown. The V and J calls and clone size are taken from that table; D and trimming were inferred from the DNA. The sample records 600,000 to 700,000 clones, around 12% of which are singletons. The ten largest make up roughly 0.11% of the sample.

From the cysteine up to the phenylalanine, the CDR3 has a length of 15 residues. Of the read, only the CDR3 DNA is kept; its 45 bases are in frame from base 1. Sequences SGHTA (CDR1) and FQGNSA (CDR2) are obtained from the germline V gene. Between the V and J ends, shortened by 6 bases and 6 bases respectively, the junction contains 18 bases. Sample: naive CD4+ T cells from blood. The sample's cell subset or site label is to be understood as: true naive CD4+ T cells. Rearrangement joined TRBV7-2 to TRBJ1-5, with TRBD1 tentatively as D gene (5 bases match). This sequence originates from a man aged 30 to 39 with type 1 diabetes. The CDR3 has the sequence CASRRDYAGSQPQHF. The nucleotide sequence reads TGTGCCAGCAGAAGGGACTACGCCGGGAGTCAGCCCCAGCATTTT.